The present TCR beta chain was sequenced within a study of T cell responses to AZD1222 COVID-19 vaccine. Across the study: Second-dose recipients at about 4 or about 12 weeks were treated as one pooled group. Study-wide points: Donor demographics were predominantly white British with a female majority; clonal diversity may be underestimated. Seropositivity was recorded at baseline in only six AZD1222 recipients.

With 4 bases removed from V and 11 bases from J, the gap between germline ends came to 14 bases. The germline CDR1 and CDR2 sequences are LNHDA and SQIVND (reference sequence). This CDR3 has 12 residues. Method: immunoSEQ multiplex PCR; TCRdb's copy keeps in-frame clones and lacks some. The data hold 65,000 to 70,000 clones, with about four fifths observed a single time. The sample holds a few counts of this clone. The target antigen is unknown. This sequence joins TRBV19 and TRBJ1-1; D may be TRBD1 (6 bases). This specimen was peripheral blood, taken on day 0 of AZD1222 vaccination. This receptor was identified in an adult in good health. DNA for the CDR3: TGTGCCAGTAGTACCCAAGACAGGAGGGCTTTCTTT. Residues: CASSTQDRRAFF.